Listed below are T cell receptor beta chains from one sample, sequenced in a study of T cell responses to AZD1222 COVID-19 vaccine. Profiling relied on immunoSEQ multiplex PCR, and the TCRdb table lists in-frame clones only, not all of them. Of roughly 50,000 clones listed, approximately 86% were seen once; the top ten hold around 7%. This material consisted of peripheral blood, taken 28 days after the second AZD1222 dose. Every receptor here comes from an adult who received the AZD1222 COVID-19 vaccine. Both conserved end residues are part of each CDR3. A D gene is named only where the DNA matches it firmly. Size tells how often a clone was seen (once, few, many) or the class of an expanded clone, and some rows leave it out.

d_call	clone_size	v_call	j_call	cdr3_nt	cdr3_aa
-	once	TRBV28	TRBJ2-7	TGTGCCAGCAGCTATCCCCCGGAGGGGGTCTACGAGCAGTACTTC	CASSYPPEGVYEQYF
-	-	TRBV5-1	TRBJ2-5	TGCGCCAGCAGCTTGGGGACACACCCAACTGTAGAGACCCAGTACTTC	CASSLGTHPTVETQYF
-	few	TRBV28	TRBJ1-5	TGTGCCAGCTACAGGAGTCTGGGAGGAGGGCAGCCCCAGCATTTT	CASYRSLGGGQPQHF
-	-	TRBV19	TRBJ2-2	TGTGCCAGTAGTACCCCCGGAGGGCCTGGCACCGGGGAGCTGTTTTTT	CASSTPGGPGTGELFF
-	once	TRBV9	TRBJ2-7	TGTGCCAGCAGGGGCGAGAGCTCCTACGAGCAGTACTTC	CASRGESSYEQYF
TRBD2	-	TRBV7-7	TRBJ2-1	TGTGCCAGCAGCTTAGACGGGACTAGTACCTACAATGAGCAGTTCTTC	CASSLDGTSTYNEQFF
-	-	TRBV11-2	TRBJ2-3	TGTGCCAGCAGCTTAGGAGGTAGCGCAGATACGCAGTATTTT	CASSLGGSADTQYF
TRBD2	-	TRBV4-3	TRBJ2-2	TGCGCCAGCAGCCAAGTCGGACTAGCGGGACGAACCGGGGAGCTGTTTTTT	CASSQVGLAGRTGELFF
-	-	TRBV2	TRBJ1-3	TGTGCCAGCAGTGAAAATGGACAGTCTGGAAACACCATATATTTT	CASSENGQSGNTIYF
TRBD1	-	TRBV28	TRBJ2-7	TGTGCCAGCAGTTCTCCGGGACAGGGGGGGCGCGAGCAGTACTTC	CASSSPGQGGREQYF
-	-	TRBV20-1	TRBJ1-2	TGCAGTGCCGGGGGGTTTTATGGCTACACCTTC	CSAGGFYGYTF
TRBD1	-	TRBV27	TRBJ1-6	TGTGCCAGCACCTTAACCCGACAGGGGGGCGAAAGGGCCCATTCACCCCTCCACTTT	CASTLTRQGGERAHSPLHF
TRBD1	-	TRBV9	TRBJ2-2	TGTGCCAGCAGCACGGGACAGAGCACCGGGGAGCTGTTTTTT	CASSTGQSTGELFF
-	-	TRBV11-2	TRBJ2-1	TGTGCCAGCAGCTTAGATCGGACGGGTAATGAGCAGTTCTTC	CASSLDRTGNEQFF
-	-	TRBV27	TRBJ1-5	TGTGCCAGCAGTCAGCCAGGCAATCAGCCCCAGCATTTT	CASSQPGNQPQHF
-	once	TRBV7-9	TRBJ1-2	TGTGCCAGCAGCCCAGGGGTTTATGGCTACACCTTC	CASSPGVYGYTF
-	-	TRBV19	TRBJ1-2	TGTGCCAGTGACAATAGGGGTTTGCCTTCTACCTTC	CASDNRGLPSTF
-	-	TRBV2	TRBJ1-3	TGTGCCAGCAGTTCGGGGAGGGGCTCTGGAAACACCATATATTTT	CASSSGRGSGNTIYF
-	-	TRBV24-1	TRBJ1-5	TGTGCCACCAGTGATTTTCGGGGGTCCCCCCAGCATTTT	CATSDFRGSPQHF
TRBD1	few	TRBV4-1	TRBJ1-6	TGCGCCAGCAGCCAAAATAACAGGGGAACGAGTAATTCACCCCTCCACTTT	CASSQNNRGTSNSPLHF
-	once	TRBV19	TRBJ2-1	TGTGCCAGTAGTATTGGTCCCGGGAGCGGTAATGAGCAGTTCTTC	CASSIGPGSGNEQFF
-	-	TRBV2	TRBJ1-2	TGTGCCAGCAGTGAAGGGGACGCCCGGAGGTATGGCTACACCTTC	CASSEGDARRYGYTF
-	-	TRBV6-2/TRBV6-3	TRBJ2-7	TGTGCCAGCAGTTACGCGTCCATAGGCTACGAGCAGTACTTC	CASSYASIGYEQYF